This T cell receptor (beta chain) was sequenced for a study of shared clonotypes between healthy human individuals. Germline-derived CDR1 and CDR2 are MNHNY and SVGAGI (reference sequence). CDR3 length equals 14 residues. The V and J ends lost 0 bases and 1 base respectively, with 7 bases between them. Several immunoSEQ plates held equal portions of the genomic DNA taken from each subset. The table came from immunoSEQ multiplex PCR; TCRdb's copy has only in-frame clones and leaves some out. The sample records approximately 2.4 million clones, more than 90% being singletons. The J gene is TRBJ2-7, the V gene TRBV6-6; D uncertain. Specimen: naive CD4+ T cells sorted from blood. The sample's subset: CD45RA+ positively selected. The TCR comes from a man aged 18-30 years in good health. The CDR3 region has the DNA TGTGCCAGCAGTTACTCGTCAGATTCCTACGAGCAGTACTTC. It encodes CASSYSSDSYEQYF.